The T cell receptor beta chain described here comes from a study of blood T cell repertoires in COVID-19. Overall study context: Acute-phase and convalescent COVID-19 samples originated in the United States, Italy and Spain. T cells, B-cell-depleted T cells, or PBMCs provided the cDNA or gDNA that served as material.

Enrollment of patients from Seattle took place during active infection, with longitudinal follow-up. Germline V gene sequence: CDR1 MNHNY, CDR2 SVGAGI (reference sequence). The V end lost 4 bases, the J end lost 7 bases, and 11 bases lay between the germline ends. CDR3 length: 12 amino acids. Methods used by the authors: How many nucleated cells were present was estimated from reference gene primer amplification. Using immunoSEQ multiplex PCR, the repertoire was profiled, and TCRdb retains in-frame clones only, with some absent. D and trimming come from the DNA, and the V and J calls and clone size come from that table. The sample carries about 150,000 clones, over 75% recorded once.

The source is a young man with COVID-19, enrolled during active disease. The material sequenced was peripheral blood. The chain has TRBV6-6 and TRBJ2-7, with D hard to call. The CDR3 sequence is CASSSVLTEQYF. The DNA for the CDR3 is TGTGCCAGCAGTTCAGTGTTGACAGAGCAGTACTTC.